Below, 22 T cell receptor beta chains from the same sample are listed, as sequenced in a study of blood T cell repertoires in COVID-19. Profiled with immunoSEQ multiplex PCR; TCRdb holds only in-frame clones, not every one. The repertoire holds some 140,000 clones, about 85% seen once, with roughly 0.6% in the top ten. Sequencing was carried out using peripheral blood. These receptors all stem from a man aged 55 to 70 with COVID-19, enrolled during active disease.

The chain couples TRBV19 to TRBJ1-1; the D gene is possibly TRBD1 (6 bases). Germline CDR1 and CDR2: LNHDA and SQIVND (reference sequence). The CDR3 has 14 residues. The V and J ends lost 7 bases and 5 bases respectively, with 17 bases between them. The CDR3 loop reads CASTPWTAATEAFF. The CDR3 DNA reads TGTGCCAGTACCCCCTGGACAGCAGCAACTGAAGCTTTCTTT.

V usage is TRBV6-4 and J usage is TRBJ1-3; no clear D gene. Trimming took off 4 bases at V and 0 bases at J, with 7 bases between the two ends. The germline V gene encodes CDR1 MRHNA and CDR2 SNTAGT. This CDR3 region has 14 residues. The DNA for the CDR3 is TGTGCCAGCAGTGGAGTGAGCTCTGGAAACACCATATATTTT. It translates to CASSGVSSGNTIYF.

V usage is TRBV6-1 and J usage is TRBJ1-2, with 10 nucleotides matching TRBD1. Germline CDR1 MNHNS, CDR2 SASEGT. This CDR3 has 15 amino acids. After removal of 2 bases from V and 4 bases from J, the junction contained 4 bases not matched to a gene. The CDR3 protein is CASSEPGQGSYGYTF. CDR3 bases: TGTGCCAGCAGTGAACCGGGACAGGGGTCCTATGGCTACACCTTC.

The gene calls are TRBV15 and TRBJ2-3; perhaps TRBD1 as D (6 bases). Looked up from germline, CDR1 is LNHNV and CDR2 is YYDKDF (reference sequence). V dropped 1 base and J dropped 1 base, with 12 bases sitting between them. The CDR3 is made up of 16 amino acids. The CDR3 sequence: CATSRAARGGTDTQYF. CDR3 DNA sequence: TGTGCCACCAGCAGAGCAGCCAGGGGAGGCACAGATACGCAGTATTTT.

The CDR3 DNA follows: TGTGCCAGTAGTATCCAGGACTGGGGAACTGAAGCTTTCTTT. This encodes CASSIQDWGTEAFF. The chain is built from TRBV19 and TRBJ1-1; D is ambiguous. V gave up 3 bases and J gave up 5 bases, with 13 bases separating them. Germline V gene lookup returns CDR1 LNHDA and CDR2 SQIVND (reference sequence). The CDR3 has 14 residues.

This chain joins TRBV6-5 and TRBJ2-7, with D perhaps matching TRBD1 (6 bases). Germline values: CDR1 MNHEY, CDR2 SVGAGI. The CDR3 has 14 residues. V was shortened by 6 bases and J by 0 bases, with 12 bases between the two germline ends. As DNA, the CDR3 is TGTGCCAGCAGGTATACAGGGAGCTCCTACGAGCAGTACTTC. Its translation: CASRYTGSSYEQYF.

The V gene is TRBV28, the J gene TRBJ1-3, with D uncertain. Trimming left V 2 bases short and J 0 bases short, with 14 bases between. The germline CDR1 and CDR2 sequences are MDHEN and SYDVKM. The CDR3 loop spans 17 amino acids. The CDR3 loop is CASSLLLPNYSGNTIYF. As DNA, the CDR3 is TGTGCCAGCAGTTTACTCTTACCGAACTACTCTGGAAACACCATATATTTT. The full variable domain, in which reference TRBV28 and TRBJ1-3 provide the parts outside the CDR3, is DVKVTQSSRYLVKRTGEKVFLECVQDMDHENMFWYRQDPGLGLRLIYFSYDVKMKEKGDIPEGYSVSREKKERFSLILESASTNQTSMYLCASSLLLPNYSGNTIYFGEGSWLTVV.

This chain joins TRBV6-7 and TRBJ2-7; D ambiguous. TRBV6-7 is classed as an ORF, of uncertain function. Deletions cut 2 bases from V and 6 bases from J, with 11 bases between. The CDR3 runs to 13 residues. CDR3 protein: CASSYASSIEQYF. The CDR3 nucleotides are TGTGCCAGCAGTTACGCCAGTAGCATCGAGCAGTACTTC.

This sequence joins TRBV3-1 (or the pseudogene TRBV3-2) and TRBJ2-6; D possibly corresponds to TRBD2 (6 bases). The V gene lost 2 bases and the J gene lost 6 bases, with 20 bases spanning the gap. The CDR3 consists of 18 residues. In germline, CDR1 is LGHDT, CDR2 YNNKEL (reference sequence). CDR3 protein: CASSQHGGPLAPANVLTF. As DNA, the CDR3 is TGTGCCAGCAGCCAACACGGAGGGCCTCTGGCGCCGGCCAACGTCCTGACTTTC.

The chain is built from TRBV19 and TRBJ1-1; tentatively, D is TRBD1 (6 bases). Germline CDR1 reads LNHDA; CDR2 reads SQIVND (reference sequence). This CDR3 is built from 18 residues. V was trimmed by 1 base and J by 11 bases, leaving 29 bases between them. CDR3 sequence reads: CASSIVLILTGRFVRAFF. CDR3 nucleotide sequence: TGTGCCAGTAGTATAGTCCTCATACTCACAGGGCGGTTCGTTCGGGCTTTCTTT.

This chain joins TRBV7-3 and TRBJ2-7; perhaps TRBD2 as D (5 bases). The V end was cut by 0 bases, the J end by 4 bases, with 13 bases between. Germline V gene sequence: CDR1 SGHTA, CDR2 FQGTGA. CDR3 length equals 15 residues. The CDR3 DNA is TGTGCCAGCAGCTTAACCCCAGGTGGCGGGTACGAGCAGTACTTC. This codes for CASSLTPGGGYEQYF.

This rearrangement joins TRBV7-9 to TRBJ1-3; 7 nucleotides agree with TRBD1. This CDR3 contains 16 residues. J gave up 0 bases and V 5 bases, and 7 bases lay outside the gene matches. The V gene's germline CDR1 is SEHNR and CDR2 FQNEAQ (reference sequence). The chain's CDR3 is CASSRRRDSSGNTIYF. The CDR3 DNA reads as TGTGCCAGCAGCCGGCGCCGGGACAGCTCTGGAAACACCATATATTTT.

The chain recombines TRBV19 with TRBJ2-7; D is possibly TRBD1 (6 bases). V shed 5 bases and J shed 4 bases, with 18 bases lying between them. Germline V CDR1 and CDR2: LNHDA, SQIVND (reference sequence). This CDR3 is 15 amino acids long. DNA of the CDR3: TGTGCCAGTAGTCCTGGGGACATAGCTACTTACGAGCAGTACTTC. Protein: CASSPGDIATYEQYF.

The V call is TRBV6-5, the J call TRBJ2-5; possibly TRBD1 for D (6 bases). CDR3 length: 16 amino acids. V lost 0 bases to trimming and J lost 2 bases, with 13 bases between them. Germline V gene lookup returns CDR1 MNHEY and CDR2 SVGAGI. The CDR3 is CASSYSPGHQQETQYF. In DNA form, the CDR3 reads TGTGCCAGCAGTTACTCTCCGGGACACCAACAAGAGACCCAGTACTTC.

DNA of the CDR3: TGCGCCAGCAGCCAAGACAGGGGCGATGGCTACACCTTC. Its protein product is CASSQDRGDGYTF. The chain links TRBV4-3 to TRBJ1-2; maybe TRBD1 (6 bases). The CDR3 sequence is 13 residues long. V was clipped by 0 bases and J by 6 bases, with 8 bases between them. Germline CDR1 reads LGHNA; CDR2 reads YSLEER.

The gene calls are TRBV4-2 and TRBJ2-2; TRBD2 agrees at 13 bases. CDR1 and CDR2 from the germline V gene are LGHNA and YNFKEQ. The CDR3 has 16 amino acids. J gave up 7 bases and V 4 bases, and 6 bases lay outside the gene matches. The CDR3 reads CASSPTSGGADGELFF. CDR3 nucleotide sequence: TGTGCCAGCAGCCCTACTAGCGGGGGGGCCGACGGGGAGCTGTTTTTT.

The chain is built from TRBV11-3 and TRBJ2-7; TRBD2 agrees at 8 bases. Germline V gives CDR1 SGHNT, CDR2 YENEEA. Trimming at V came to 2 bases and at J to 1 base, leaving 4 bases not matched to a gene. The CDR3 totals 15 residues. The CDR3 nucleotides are TGTGCCAGCAGCTTAACGGGAGGGGGATCCTACGAGCAGTACTTC. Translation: CASSLTGGGSYEQYF.

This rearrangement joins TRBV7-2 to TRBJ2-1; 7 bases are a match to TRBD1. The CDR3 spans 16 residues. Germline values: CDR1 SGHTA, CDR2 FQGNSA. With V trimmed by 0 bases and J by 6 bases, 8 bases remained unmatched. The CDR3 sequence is CASSLASGQASNEQFF. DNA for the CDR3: TGTGCCAGCAGCTTAGCGTCAGGACAGGCCTCCAATGAGCAGTTCTTC.

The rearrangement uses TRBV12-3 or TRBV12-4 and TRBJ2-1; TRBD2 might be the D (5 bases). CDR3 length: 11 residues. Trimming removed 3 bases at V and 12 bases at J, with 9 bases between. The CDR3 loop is CASSLRERQFF. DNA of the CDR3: TGTGCCAGCAGTTTGAGGGAGCGGCAGTTCTTC.

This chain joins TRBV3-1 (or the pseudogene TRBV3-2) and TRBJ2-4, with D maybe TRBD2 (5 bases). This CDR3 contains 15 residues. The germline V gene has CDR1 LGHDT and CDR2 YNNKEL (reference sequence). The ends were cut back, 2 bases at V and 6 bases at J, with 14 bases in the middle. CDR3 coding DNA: TGTGCCAGCAGCCAAATAGACCGCGGAGGAAACATTCAGTACTTC. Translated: CASSQIDRGGNIQYF.

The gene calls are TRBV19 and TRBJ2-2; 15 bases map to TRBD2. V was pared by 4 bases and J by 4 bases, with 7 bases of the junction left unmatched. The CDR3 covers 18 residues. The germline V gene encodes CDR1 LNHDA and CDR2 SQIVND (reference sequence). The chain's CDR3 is CASSRTSGGAYGTGELFF. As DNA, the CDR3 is TGTGCCAGTAGTAGGACTAGCGGGGGGGCCTATGGCACCGGGGAGCTGTTTTTT.

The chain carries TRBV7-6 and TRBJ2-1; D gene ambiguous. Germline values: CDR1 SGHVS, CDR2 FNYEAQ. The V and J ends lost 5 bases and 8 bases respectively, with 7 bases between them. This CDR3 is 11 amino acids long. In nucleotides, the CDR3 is TGTGCCAGCAGCACCCACTATGAGCAGTTCTTC. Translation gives CASSTHYEQFF.